These 19 T cell receptor beta chains were sequenced from one sample in a study of T cell responses to AZD1222 COVID-19 vaccine. Here immunoSEQ multiplex PCR was the method, and the copy in TCRdb shows in-frame clones only, minus some. Of approximately 100,000 clones in the sample, more than 70% were seen once. The sequencing used peripheral blood, collected on day 0 of AZD1222 vaccination. Receptor source: an adult in good health.

This chain connects TRBV28 to TRBJ1-1; the match to TRBD1 covers 7 bases. CDR1 is MDHEN and CDR2 is SYDVKM in the germline V gene. The CDR3 is 17 residues long. Trimming took 4 bases from V and 0 from J; bases not matched to a gene: 11. CDR3 sequence (DNA): TGTGCCAGCAGTTCCTGGGGAGGGGGCAGTGTGAACACTGAAGCTTTCTTT. It codes for CASSSWGGGSVNTEAFF.

The V gene is TRBV15, the J gene TRBJ2-1, with D perhaps TRBD1 or TRBD2 (5 bases each). This CDR3 region has 17 residues. V was pared by 0 bases and J by 6 bases, with 18 bases between. The germline gives CDR1 LNHNV, CDR2 YYDKDF (reference sequence). The CDR3 DNA reads TGTGCCACCAGCAGAGATCCTATCTTGTATGGGGGCAATGAGCAGTTCTTC. Protein sequence: CATSRDPILYGGNEQFF.

J is TRBJ1-6 and V is TRBV5-1, with 7 bases aligning to TRBD1. This CDR3 has 13 residues. V lost 4 bases, J lost 8 bases, and 3 bases stayed unmatched. The germline CDR1 and CDR2 sequences are SGHRS and YFSETQ. The CDR3 DNA is TGCGCCAGCAGCGGGGGACAGCATTCACCCCTCCACTTT. Protein product: CASSGGQHSPLHF.

The chain couples TRBV7-9 to TRBJ2-7; TRBD1 agrees at 10 bases. The CDR3 length is 16 residues. The junction had 9 bases not matched to a gene; V was cut back by 4 bases and J by 3 bases. Looked up from germline, CDR1 is SEHNR and CDR2 is FQNEAQ (reference sequence). For the CDR3, the DNA is TGTGCCAGCAGCTCCCCCCTGGGACAGGGGAACTACGAGCAGTACTTC. It yields the protein CASSSPLGQGNYEQYF.

The CDR3 DNA reads as TGCGCCAGCAGCTTGGGACACCCGAGCTCTGGAAACACCATATATTTT. Amino acids: CASSLGHPSSGNTIYF. The chain employs TRBV5-1 and TRBJ1-3, with D uncertain. Trimming left V 0 bases short and J 0 bases short, with 10 bases between. CDR3 length: 16 amino acids. Germline CDR1 and CDR2: SGHRS and YFSETQ.

This clone was observed a handful of times. The rearrangement links TRBV9 to TRBJ1-3; D call uncertain. This CDR3 contains 14 residues. Trimming removed 0 bases from V and 0 bases from J, with 4 bases in between. CDR1 and CDR2 (germline): SGDLS, YYNGEE. CDR3 coding DNA: TGTGCCAGCAGCGTAGAGCCCTCTGGAAACACCATATATTTT. Amino acid sequence: CASSVEPSGNTIYF.

The chain carries TRBV18 and TRBJ1-1; TRBD1 is a possible D gene (6 bases). Deletions cut 3 bases from V and 2 bases from J, with 10 bases between. Germline CDR1 KGHSH, CDR2 LQKENI. The CDR3 extends over 14 amino acids. CDR3 sequence (DNA): TGTGCCAGCTCACCGACAGGTCTCAACACTGAAGCTTTCTTT. It is translated as CASSPTGLNTEAFF.

V usage is TRBV5-4 and J usage is TRBJ1-2; D is possibly TRBD1 (5 bases). Trimming took off 3 bases at V and 8 bases at J, with 20 bases between the two ends. Germline-derived CDR1 and CDR2 are SGHNT and YYREEE (reference sequence). CDR3 length: 15 residues. The CDR3, as DNA: TGTGCCAGCAGCTCGAACGCGGGGGGTCACCACGGCTACACCTTC. Protein product: CASSSNAGGHHGYTF.

The chain's CDR3 is CASSSNPTRTAGELFF. The CDR3 DNA reads as TGTGCCAGCAGCTCGAACCCCACAAGGACCGCCGGGGAGCTGTTTTTT. The rearrangement uses TRBV11-2 and TRBJ2-2; D gene ambiguous. Germline V gene sequence: CDR1 SGHAT, CDR2 FQNNGV. V shed 4 bases and J shed 6 bases, with 18 bases lying between them. The CDR3 totals 16 residues.

The rearrangement links TRBV13 to TRBJ2-1; D is undetermined. Germline values: CDR1 PRHDT, CDR2 FYEKMQ (reference sequence). The CDR3 is 15 amino acids. The V end was cut by 0 bases, the J end by 6 bases, with 12 bases between. Written as DNA, the CDR3 is TGTGCCAGCAGCTTAGGGGTTGCTTATCTCAATGAGCAGTTCTTC. This gives the protein CASSLGVAYLNEQFF.

This sequence joins TRBV4-1 and TRBJ2-5; 12 positions agree with TRBD2. The CDR3 runs 16 residues. After removal of 4 bases from V and 1 base from J, the junction contained 4 bases not matched to a gene. Germline CDR1 MGHRA, CDR2 YSYEKL. In DNA form, the CDR3 reads TGCGCCAGCAGCCCCCAGGGACTAGCGGGCCAAGAGACCCAGTACTTC. The encoded protein is CASSPQGLAGQETQYF.

This CDR3 is CASSFGPASSYNEQFF. The DNA of the CDR3 is TGTGCCAGCAGCTTTGGTCCCGCCAGCTCCTACAATGAGCAGTTCTTC. The chain carries TRBV7-2 and TRBJ2-1; no firm D call. This CDR3 spans 16 amino acids. The germline gives CDR1 SGHTA, CDR2 FQGNSA. V gave up 3 bases and J gave up 0 bases, with 12 bases separating them.

V is TRBV3-1 (or the pseudogene TRBV3-2) and J is TRBJ1-2, with 9 nucleotides matching TRBD1. CDR1 is LGHDT and CDR2 is YNNKEL in the germline V gene (reference sequence). The CDR3 runs 16 residues. Trimming took 0 bases from V and 8 from J; bases not matched to a gene: 10. CDR3 sequence (DNA): TGTGCCAGCAGCCAAGAATTGTTACAGGGGGCTGGGGGCTACACCTTC. It yields the protein CASSQELLQGAGGYTF.

Here the CDR3 reads CASSDPGQGNSPLHF. The CDR3 region has the DNA TGTGCCAGCAGTGACCCGGGACAGGGCAATTCACCCCTCCACTTT. The chain carries TRBV6-1 and TRBJ1-6; 9 bases are shared with TRBD1. The CDR3 length is 15 residues. The junction had 4 bases not matched to a gene; V was cut back by 3 bases and J by 7 bases. CDR1 and CDR2 (germline): MNHNS, SASEGT.

The V gene is TRBV18, the J gene TRBJ2-2; D is undetermined. Germline V gene data show CDR1 as KGHSH and CDR2 as LQKENI. Trimming left V 6 bases short and J 1 base short, with 6 bases between. This CDR3 region has 13 residues. The chain's CDR3 is CASSPKNTGELFF. The CDR3 DNA sequence: TGTGCCAGCTCGCCAAAGAACACCGGGGAGCTGTTTTTT.

The rearrangement links TRBV7-3 to TRBJ2-1, with D unresolved. Trimming took off 3 bases at V and 5 bases at J, with 14 bases between the two ends. The CDR3 loop spans 15 amino acids. From germline, CDR1 is SGHTA and CDR2 FQGTGA. The DNA for the CDR3 is TGTGCCAGCAGCTTGGACCTGAACGGAGACAATGAGCAGTTCTTC. Its protein product is CASSLDLNGDNEQFF.

This clone was seen more than once but under ten times. This sequence joins TRBV27 and TRBJ2-3; no clear D. Looked up from germline, CDR1 is MNHEY and CDR2 is SMNVEV (reference sequence). The ends were cut back, 6 bases at V and 2 bases at J, with 9 bases in the middle. The CDR3 is made up of 13 amino acids. The CDR3 loop is CASRTITTDTQYF. In DNA, the CDR3 is TGTGCCAGCAGGACCATAACCACAGATACGCAGTATTTT.

Comments on this clone: At the DNA level, this CDR3 is encoded by other sequences in the same sample as well. The chain uses TRBV30 and TRBJ1-4; D call uncertain. The CDR3 is 11 amino acids. V was trimmed by 0 bases and J by 8 bases, leaving 4 bases between them. Germline V gives CDR1 GTSNPN, CDR2 SVGIG (reference sequence). CDR3 in amino acids: CAWSVSEKLFF. CDR3 DNA sequence: TGTGCCTGGAGTGTATCCGAAAAACTGTTTTTT.

The chain is built from TRBV6-2 or TRBV6-3 and TRBJ2-1; TRBD1 aligns across 10 bases. J gave up 1 base and V 6 bases, and 6 bases lay outside the gene matches. This CDR3 comprises 16 residues. Germline V gene sequence: CDR1 MNHEY, CDR2 SVGEGT. The chain's CDR3 is CASSPDRGFSYNEQFF. The CDR3 DNA follows: TGTGCCAGCAGCCCGGACAGGGGGTTTTCCTACAATGAGCAGTTCTTC.